A single sample gave rise to the 12 T cell receptor beta chains below, sequenced in a study of cytomegalovirus exposure and HLA in healthy donors. In the PCR, 60 Vbeta and 13 Jbeta primers were used. Method: immunoSEQ multiplex PCR; TCRdb's copy keeps in-frame clones and lacks some. This table holds just under 150,000 clones, roughly 80% found once. Sequencing was performed on PBMCs. These receptors were obtained from a woman in her thirties in good health and CMV-seronegative.

CDR3 sequence: CASSGYPGQANSPLHF. CDR3 nucleotide sequence: TGTGCCAGCAGCGGGTACCCGGGACAGGCTAATTCACCCCTCCACTTT. V and J are TRBV7-2 and TRBJ1-6; 8 bases line up with TRBD1. Per the germline V gene, CDR1 is SGHTA and CDR2 is FQGNSA. CDR3 size: 16 residues. V shed 5 bases, J shed 6 bases, and the junction held 9 bases outside the gene matches.

The rearrangement links TRBV7-2 to TRBJ1-1; the D is unclear. The germline gives CDR1 SGHTA, CDR2 FQGNSA. Deletions cut 1 base from V and 0 bases from J, with 12 bases between. The CDR3 contains 16 residues. The CDR3 coding sequence is TGTGCCAGCAGCTTAGTTGAATTGGAGATGAACACTGAAGCTTTCTTT. Protein: CASSLVELEMNTEAFF.

This clone was counted once. This rearrangement joins TRBV21-1 to TRBJ2-3; TRBD2 is taken as the D call from the table, unchecked against the DNA. TRBV21-1 is labeled a pseudogene. This CDR3 contains 16 residues. CDR3 bases: TGTGCCAGCAGCAACACTAGCGGGACTAGCACAGATACGCAGTATTTT. Its protein product is CASSNTSGTSTDTQYF.

The V call is TRBV14, the J call TRBJ2-7; D is possibly TRBD1 (5 bases). The V end was cut by 10 bases, the J end by 8 bases, with 18 bases between. Looked up from germline, CDR1 is SGHDN and CDR2 is FVKESK. This CDR3 spans 12 amino acids. The CDR3 DNA follows: TGTGCCACTGGCCTTGGGGCGGCACAGCAGTACTTC. Translated: CATGLGAAQQYF.

The chain is built from TRBV4-1 and TRBJ2-1; 9 bases are a match to TRBD2. V lost 1 base and J lost 7; bases outside the gene matches: 11. The CDR3 runs to 17 residues. Germline V gene sequence: CDR1 MGHRA, CDR2 YSYEKL. The CDR3 loop is CASSQGRGTSIQNEQFF. DNA for the CDR3: TGCGCCAGCAGCCAAGGACGCGGGACTAGCATACAAAATGAGCAGTTCTTC.

This clone was detected only a few times. The V gene is TRBV5-6, the J gene TRBJ1-3; 7 bases are shared with TRBD1. Germline CDR1 and CDR2: SGHDT and YYEEEE. This CDR3 is 15 amino acids long. V dropped 2 bases and J dropped 4; count of bases not matched to a gene: 6. Here the CDR3 DNA reads TGTGCCAGCAGCTTTAAGGGGACAGTCGGAAACACCATATATTTT. Protein sequence: CASSFKGTVGNTIYF. Variable domain in full (rest from reference TRBV5-6 and TRBJ1-3): DAGVTQSPTHLIKTRGQQVTLRCSPKSGHDTVSWYQQALGQGPQFIFQYYEEEERQRGNFPDRFSGHQFPNYSSELNVNALLLGDSALYLCASSFKGTVGNTIYFGEGSWLTVV.

CDR3 DNA: TGTGCCAGCTCACCAAGAAGCGGACCCTCTGGGGCCAACGTCCTGACTTTC. This codes for CASSPRSGPSGANVLTF. J is TRBJ2-6 and V is TRBV18, with D possibly TRBD2 on 5 matching bases. Germline CDR1 KGHSH, CDR2 LQKENI. This CDR3 region has 17 residues. V lost 2 bases and J lost 0, with 11 bases in between.

The rearrangement joins TRBV11-2 to TRBJ2-1; 11 bases match TRBD2. The CDR3 has 17 amino acids. Germline V lookup: CDR1 SGHAT, CDR2 FQNNGV. Trimming took 7 bases from V and 4 from J; bases not matched to a gene: 12. The CDR3 loop is CASNLVPGLAEYNEQFF. Written as DNA, the CDR3 is TGTGCCAGCAACCTAGTCCCGGGACTAGCGGAATACAATGAGCAGTTCTTC.

This clone occurred a few times. For the CDR3, the DNA is TGTGCCAGCACCCTCGCGGGAACTGGAAACACCATATATTTT. Translated, it gives CASTLAGTGNTIYF. The rearrangement links TRBV27 to TRBJ1-3; D is unresolved. The germline gives CDR1 MNHEY, CDR2 SMNVEV (reference sequence). The CDR3 is made up of 14 amino acids. V was trimmed by 7 bases and J by 2 bases, leaving 12 bases between them.

The chain uses TRBV21-1 and TRBJ2-2; the D call TRBD1 from the table was never checked on the DNA. TRBV21-1 is listed as a pseudogene. CDR3 size: 13 residues. CDR3 DNA sequence: TGTGCCAGCAGGGGGGCAGACACCGGGGAGCTGTTTTTT. This translates into CASRGADTGELFF.

The V and J genes are TRBV9 and TRBJ1-2, with 10 bases lining up with TRBD1. The CDR3 consists of 14 residues. Germline V CDR1 and CDR2: SGDLS, YYNGEE. V dropped 10 bases and J dropped 7; count of bases not matched to a gene: 13. CDR3 sequence: CASSPGTGVGGYTF. CDR3 nucleotide sequence: TGTGCCTCCAGTCCCGGGACAGGGGTCGGTGGCTACACCTTC. The full variable domain, completed using reference TRBV9 and TRBJ1-2, is DSGVTQTPKHLITATGQRVTLRCSPRSGDLSVYWYQQSLDQGLQFLIQYYNGEERAKGNILERFSAQQFPDLHSELNLSSLELGDSALYFCASSPGTGVGGYTFGSGTRLTVV.

The rearrangement links TRBV19 to TRBJ1-4, with 7 bases lining up with TRBD1. V trimming: 3 bases; J trimming: 7 bases; junction bases outside the gene matches: 8. Germline assignment: CDR1 LNHDA and CDR2 SQIVND (reference sequence). The CDR3 is 15 amino acids. The CDR3 DNA reads as TGTGCCAGTAGTATTGACAGGGAATCTGGTGAAAAACTGTTTTTT. It codes for CASSIDRESGEKLFF.